Described below is a single T cell receptor beta chain sequence and its context. The entry originates in a study of shared T cell receptors in the human thymus. Using immunoSEQ multiplex PCR, the repertoire was profiled, and TCRdb retains in-frame clones only, with some absent. This table has about 660,000 clones, around 87% appearing once. CDR1 and CDR2 (germline): MNHNS, SASEGT. The CDR3 runs to 21 residues. Trimming took 6 bases from V and 3 from J; bases not matched to a gene: 21. The sample was also linked to a second study, of human thymus T cells. That work states: Thymic tissue was derived from resections collected during corrective heart surgery.

This chain links TRBV6-1 with TRBJ2-5; TRBD2 agrees at 14 bases. This clonotype was sampled from a boy under three years old with a congenital heart defect. Material: thymocytes. This CDR3 reads CASREQTSGGALANNKETQYF. The DNA of the CDR3 is TGTGCCAGCAGGGAACAGACTAGCGGGGGGGCTTTGGCCAACAACAAAGAGACCCAGTACTTC.